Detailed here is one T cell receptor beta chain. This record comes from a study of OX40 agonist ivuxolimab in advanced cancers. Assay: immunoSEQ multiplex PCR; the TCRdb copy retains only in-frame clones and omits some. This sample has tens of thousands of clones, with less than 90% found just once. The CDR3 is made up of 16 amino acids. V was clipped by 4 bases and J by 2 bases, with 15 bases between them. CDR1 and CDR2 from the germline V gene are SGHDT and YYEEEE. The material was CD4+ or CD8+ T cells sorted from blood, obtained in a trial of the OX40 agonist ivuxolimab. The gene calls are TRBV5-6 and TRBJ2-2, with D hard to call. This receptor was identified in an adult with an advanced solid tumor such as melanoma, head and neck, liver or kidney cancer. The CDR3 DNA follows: TGTGCCAGCAGCCCGGCCGGCCCCAGAAACACCGGGGAGCTGTTTTTT. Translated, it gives CASSPAGPRNTGELFF.